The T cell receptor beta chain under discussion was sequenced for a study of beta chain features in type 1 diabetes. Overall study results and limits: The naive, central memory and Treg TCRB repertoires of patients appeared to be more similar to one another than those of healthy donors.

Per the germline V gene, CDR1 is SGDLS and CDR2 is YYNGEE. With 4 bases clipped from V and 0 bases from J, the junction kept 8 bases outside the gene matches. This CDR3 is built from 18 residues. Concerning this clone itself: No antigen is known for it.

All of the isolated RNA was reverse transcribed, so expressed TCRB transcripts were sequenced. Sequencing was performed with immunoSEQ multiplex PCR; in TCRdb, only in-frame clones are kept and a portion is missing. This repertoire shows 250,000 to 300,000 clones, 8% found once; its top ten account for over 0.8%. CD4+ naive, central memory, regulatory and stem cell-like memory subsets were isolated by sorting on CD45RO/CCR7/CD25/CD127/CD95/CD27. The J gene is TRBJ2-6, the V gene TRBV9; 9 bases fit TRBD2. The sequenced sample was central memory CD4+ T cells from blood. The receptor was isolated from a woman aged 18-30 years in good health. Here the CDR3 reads CASSPPAGGTSGANVLTF. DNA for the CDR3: TGTGCCAGCAGCCCCCCTGCGGGGGGGACCTCTGGGGCCAACGTCCTGACTTTC.